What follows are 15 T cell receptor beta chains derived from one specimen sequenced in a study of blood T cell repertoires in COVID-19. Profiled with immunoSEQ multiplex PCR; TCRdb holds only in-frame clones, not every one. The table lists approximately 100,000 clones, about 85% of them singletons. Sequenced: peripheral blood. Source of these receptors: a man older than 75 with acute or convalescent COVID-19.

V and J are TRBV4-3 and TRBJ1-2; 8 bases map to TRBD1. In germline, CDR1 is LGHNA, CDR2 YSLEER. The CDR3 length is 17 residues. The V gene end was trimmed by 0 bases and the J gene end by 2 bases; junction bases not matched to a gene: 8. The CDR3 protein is CASSQDTSGGSNYGYTF. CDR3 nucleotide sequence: TGCGCCAGCAGCCAAGATACCTCAGGGGGCTCCAACTATGGCTACACCTTC.

The CDR3 loop reads CASSQPGQGMETQYF. DNA for the CDR3: TGTGCCAGCAGCCAGCCGGGACAGGGGATGGAGACCCAGTACTTC. The chain joins TRBV3-1 (or the pseudogene TRBV3-2) to TRBJ2-5, with 10 bases fitting TRBD1. CDR3 length equals 15 residues. Germline V gene sequence: CDR1 LGHDT, CDR2 YNNKEL (reference sequence). V lost 3 bases, J lost 5 bases, and 6 bases stayed unmatched.

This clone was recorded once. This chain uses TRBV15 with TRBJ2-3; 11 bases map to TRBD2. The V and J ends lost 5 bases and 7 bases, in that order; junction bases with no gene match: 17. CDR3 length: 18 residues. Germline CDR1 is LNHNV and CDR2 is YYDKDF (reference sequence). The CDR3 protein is CATSQLAGVGVITYTQYF. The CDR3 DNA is TGTGCCACCAGCCAACTAGCGGGAGTAGGTGTTATCACTTATACGCAGTATTTT.

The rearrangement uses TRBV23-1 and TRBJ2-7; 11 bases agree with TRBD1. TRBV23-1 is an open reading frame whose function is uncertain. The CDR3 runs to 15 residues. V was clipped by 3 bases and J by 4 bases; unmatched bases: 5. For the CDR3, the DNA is TGCGCCAGCAGTCACCCGGGGACAGGGGGATACGAGCAGTACTTC. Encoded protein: CASSHPGTGGYEQYF.

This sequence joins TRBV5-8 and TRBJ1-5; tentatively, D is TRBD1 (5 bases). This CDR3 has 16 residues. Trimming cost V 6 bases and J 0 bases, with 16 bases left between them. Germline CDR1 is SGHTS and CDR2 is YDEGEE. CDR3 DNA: TGTGCCAGCACCCCCTCGGCAGGGTATAGCAATCAGCCCCAGCATTTT. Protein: CASTPSAGYSNQPQHF.

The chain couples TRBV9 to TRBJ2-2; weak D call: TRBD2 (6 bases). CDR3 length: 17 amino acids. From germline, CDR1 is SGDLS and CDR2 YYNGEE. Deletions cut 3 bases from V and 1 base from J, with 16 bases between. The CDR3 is CASSGRAGLRNTGELFF. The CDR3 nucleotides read TGTGCCAGCAGCGGAAGGGCGGGATTGCGGAACACCGGGGAGCTGTTTTTT.

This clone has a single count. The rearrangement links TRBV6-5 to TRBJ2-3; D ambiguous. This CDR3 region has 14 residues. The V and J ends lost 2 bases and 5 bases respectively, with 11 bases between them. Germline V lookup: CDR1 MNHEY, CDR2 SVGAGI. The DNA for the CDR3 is TGTGCCAGCAGTTACCTGCCGGTTCGAGATACGCAGTATTTT. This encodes CASSYLPVRDTQYF.

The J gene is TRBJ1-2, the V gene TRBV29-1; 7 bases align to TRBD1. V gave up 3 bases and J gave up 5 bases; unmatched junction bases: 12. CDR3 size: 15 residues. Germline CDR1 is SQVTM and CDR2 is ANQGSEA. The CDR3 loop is CSVEQLKGAGYGYTF. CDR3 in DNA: TGCAGCGTTGAGCAGTTAAAGGGGGCGGGATATGGCTACACCTTC.

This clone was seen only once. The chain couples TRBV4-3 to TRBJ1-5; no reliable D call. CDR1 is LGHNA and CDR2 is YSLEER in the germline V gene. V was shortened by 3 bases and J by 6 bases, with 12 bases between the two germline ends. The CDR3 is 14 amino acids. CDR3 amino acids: CASSQMRGTQPQHF. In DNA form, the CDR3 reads TGCGCCAGCAGCCAGATGCGAGGTACTCAGCCCCAGCATTTT.

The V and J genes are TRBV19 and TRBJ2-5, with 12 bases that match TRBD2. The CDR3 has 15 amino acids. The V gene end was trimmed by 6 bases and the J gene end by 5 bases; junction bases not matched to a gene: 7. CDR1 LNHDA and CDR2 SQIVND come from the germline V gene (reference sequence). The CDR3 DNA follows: TGTGCCAGTAGGGCCGGACTAGCGGGATGGGAGACCCAGTACTTC. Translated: CASRAGLAGWETQYF.

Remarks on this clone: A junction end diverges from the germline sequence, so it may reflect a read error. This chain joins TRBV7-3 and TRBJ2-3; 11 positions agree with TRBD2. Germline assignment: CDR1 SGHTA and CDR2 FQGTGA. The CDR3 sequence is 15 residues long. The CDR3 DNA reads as TGTGCCAGCAGTTTAACTAGCGGGAGCAGAGATACGCAGTATTTT. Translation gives CASSLTSGSRDTQYF.

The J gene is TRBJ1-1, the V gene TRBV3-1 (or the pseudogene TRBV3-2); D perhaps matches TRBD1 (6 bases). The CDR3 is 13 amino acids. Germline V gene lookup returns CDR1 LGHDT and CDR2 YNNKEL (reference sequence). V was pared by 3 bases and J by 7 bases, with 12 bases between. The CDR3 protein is CASSQDRQDEAFF. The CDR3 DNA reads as TGTGCCAGCAGCCAGGATAGACAGGATGAAGCTTTCTTT.

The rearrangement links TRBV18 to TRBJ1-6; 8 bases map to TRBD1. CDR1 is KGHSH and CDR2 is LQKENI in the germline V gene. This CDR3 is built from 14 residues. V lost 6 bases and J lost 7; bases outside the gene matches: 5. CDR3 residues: CASSTGTGNSPLHF. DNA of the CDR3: TGTGCCAGCTCGACCGGGACAGGAAATTCACCCCTCCACTTT.

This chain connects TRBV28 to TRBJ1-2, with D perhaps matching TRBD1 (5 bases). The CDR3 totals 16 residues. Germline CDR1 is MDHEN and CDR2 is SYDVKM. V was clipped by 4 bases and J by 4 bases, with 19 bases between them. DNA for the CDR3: TGTGCCAGCAGTTCGGCGGGGACCGGAGCGATCTATGGCTACACCTTC. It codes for CASSSAGTGAIYGYTF.

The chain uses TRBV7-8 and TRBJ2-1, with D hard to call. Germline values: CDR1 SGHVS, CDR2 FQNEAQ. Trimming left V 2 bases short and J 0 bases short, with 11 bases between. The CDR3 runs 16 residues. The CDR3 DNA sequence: TGTGCCAGCAGCTTACTTGCAGAAAGCTCCTACAATGAGCAGTTCTTC. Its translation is CASSLLAESSYNEQFF. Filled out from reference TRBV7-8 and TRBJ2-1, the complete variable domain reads GAGVSQSPRYKVAKRGQDVALRCDPISGHVSLFWYQQALGQGPEFLTYFQNEAQLDKSGLPSDRFFAERPEGSVSTLKIQRTQQEDSAVYLCASSLLAESSYNEQFFGPGTRLTVL.